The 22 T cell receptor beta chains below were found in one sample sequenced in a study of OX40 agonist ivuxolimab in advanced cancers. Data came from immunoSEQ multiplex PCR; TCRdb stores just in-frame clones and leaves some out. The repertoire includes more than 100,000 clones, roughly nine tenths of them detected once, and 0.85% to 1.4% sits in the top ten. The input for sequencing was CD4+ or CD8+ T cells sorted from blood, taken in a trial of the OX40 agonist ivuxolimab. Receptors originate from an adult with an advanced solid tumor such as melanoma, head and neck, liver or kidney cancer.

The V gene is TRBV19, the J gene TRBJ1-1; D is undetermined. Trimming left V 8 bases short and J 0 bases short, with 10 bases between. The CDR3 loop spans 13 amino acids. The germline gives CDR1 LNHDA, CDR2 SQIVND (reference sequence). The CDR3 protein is CASGRAVNTEAFF. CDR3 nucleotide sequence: TGTGCCAGTGGTAGGGCCGTGAACACTGAAGCTTTCTTT.

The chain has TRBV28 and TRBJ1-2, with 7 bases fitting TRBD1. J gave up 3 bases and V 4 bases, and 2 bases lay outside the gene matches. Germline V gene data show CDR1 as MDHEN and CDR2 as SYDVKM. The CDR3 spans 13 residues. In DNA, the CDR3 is TGTGCCAGCAGTTCAGGACAGGACTATGGCTACACCTTC. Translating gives CASSSGQDYGYTF.

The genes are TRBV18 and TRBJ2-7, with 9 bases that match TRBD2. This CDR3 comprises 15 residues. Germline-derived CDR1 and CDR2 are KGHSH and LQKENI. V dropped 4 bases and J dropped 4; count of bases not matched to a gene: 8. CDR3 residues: CASSLAGDKGYEQYF. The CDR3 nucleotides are TGTGCCAGCTCACTAGCGGGAGACAAAGGGTACGAGCAGTACTTC.

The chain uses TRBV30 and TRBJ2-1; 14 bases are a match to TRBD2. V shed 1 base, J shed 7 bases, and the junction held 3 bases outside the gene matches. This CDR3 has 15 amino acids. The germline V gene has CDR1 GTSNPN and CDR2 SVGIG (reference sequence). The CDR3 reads CAWSGLAGGLNEQFF. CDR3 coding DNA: TGTGCCTGGAGTGGACTAGCGGGAGGGCTAAATGAGCAGTTCTTC.

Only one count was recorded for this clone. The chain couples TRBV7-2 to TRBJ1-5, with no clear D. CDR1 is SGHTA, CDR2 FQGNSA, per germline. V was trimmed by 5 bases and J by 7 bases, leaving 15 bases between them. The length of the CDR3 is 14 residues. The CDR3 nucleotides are TGTGCCAGCAGCCCCCTCGCGGGGAGGCAGCCCCAGCATTTT. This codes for CASSPLAGRQPQHF. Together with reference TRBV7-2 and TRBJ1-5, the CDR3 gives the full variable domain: GAGVSQSPSNKVTEKGKDVELRCDPISGHTALYWYRQSLGQGLEFLIYFQGNSAPDKSGLPSDRFSAERTGGSVSTLTIQRTQQEDSAVYLCASSPLAGRQPQHFGDGTRLSIL.

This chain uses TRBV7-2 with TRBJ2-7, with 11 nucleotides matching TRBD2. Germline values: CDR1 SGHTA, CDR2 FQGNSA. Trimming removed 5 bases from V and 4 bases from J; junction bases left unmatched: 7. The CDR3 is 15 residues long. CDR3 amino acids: CASSLAGTSGYEQYF. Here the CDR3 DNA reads TGTGCCAGCAGCCTCGCTGGGACTAGCGGTTACGAGCAGTACTTC. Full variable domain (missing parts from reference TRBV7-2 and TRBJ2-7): GAGVSQSPSNKVTEKGKDVELRCDPISGHTALYWYRQSLGQGLEFLIYFQGNSAPDKSGLPSDRFSAERTGGSVSTLTIQRTQQEDSAVYLCASSLAGTSGYEQYFGPGTRLTVT.

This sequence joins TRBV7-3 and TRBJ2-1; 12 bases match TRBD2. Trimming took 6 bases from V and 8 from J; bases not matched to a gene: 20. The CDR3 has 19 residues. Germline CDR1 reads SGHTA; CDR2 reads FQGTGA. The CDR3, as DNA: TGTGCCAGCAGTTTACTCCCGGGACTAGCGGGCCTAGGGTCCCATGAGCAGTTCTTC. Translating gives CASSLLPGLAGLGSHEQFF.

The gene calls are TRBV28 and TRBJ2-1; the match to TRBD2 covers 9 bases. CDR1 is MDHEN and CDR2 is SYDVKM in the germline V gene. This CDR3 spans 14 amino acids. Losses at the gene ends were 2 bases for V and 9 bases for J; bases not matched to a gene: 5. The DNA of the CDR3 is TGTGCCAGCAGTTTAGCGGGAGGGCCCGTTGAGCAGTTCTTC. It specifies CASSLAGGPVEQFF.

CDR3 nucleotides: TGTGCCAGCTCACCAACTAGCGGCACAGATACGCAGTATTTT. It codes for CASSPTSGTDTQYF. This chain connects TRBV18 to TRBJ2-3, with TRBD2 matching 7 bases. This CDR3 comprises 14 residues. Germline CDR1 KGHSH, CDR2 LQKENI. V lost 2 bases to trimming and J lost 1 base; unmatched junction nucleotides: 0.

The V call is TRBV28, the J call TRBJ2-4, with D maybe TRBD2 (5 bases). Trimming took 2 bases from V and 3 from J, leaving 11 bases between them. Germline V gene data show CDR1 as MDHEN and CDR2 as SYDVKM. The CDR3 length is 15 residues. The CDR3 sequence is CASSLAGGGKNIQYF. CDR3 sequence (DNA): TGTGCCAGCAGTTTAGCTGGTGGAGGCAAAAACATTCAGTACTTC.

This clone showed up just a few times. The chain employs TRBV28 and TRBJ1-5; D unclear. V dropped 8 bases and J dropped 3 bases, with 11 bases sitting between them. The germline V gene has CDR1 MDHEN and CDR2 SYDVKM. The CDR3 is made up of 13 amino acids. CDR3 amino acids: CASVRGLNQPQHF. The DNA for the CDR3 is TGTGCCAGCGTGAGAGGGCTCAATCAGCCCCAGCATTTT.

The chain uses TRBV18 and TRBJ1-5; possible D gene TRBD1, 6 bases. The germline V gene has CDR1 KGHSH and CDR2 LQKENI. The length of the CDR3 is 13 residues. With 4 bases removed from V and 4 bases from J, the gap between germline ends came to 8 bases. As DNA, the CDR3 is TGTGCCAGCTCACAACAGGGTAATCAGCCCCAGCATTTT. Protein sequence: CASSQQGNQPQHF.

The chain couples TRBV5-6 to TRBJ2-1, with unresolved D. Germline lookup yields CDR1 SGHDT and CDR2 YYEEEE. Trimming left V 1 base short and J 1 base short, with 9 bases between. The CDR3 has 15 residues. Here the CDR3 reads CASSLPQVSYNEQFF. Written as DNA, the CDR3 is TGTGCCAGCAGCTTGCCCCAGGTGTCCTACAATGAGCAGTTCTTC.

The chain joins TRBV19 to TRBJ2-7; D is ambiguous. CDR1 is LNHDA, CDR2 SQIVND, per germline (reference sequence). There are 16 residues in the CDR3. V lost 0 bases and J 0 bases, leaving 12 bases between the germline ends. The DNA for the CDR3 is TGTGCCAGTAGTATAGAGTTCACGGCGAGCTCCTACGAGCAGTACTTC. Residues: CASSIEFTASSYEQYF.

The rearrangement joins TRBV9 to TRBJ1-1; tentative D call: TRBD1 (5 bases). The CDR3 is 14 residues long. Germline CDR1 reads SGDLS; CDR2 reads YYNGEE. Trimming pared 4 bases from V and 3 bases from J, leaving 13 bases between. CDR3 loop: CASSPNRQYTEAFF. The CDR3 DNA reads TGTGCCAGCAGCCCTAACCGACAGTACACTGAAGCTTTCTTT.

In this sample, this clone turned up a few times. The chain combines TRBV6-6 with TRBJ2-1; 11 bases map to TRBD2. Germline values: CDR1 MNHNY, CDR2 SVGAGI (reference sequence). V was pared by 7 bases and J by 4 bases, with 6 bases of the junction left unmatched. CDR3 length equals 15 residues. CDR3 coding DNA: TGTGCCAGCACTCCCGGGACTAGCGGATACAATGAGCAGTTCTTC. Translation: CASTPGTSGYNEQFF.

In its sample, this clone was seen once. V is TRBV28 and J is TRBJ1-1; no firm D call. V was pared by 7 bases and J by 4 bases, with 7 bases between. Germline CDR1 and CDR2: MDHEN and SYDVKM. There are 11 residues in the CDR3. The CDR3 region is CASISPTEAFF. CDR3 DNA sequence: TGTGCCAGCATTTCCCCCACTGAAGCTTTCTTT.

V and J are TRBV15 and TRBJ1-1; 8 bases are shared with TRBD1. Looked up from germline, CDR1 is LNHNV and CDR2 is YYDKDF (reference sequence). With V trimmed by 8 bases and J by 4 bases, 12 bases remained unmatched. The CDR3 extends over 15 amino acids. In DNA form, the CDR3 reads TGTGCCACCTCTCTTTCTACAGGGGGTCGCACTGAAGCTTTCTTT. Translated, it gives CATSLSTGGRTEAFF.

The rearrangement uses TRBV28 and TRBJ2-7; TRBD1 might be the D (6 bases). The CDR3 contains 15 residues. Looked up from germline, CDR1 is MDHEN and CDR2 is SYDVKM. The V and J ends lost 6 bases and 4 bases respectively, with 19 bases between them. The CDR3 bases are TGTGCCAGCAGCAACCAGGGGAAGAGGCGGTACGAGCAGTACTTC. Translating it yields CASSNQGKRRYEQYF.

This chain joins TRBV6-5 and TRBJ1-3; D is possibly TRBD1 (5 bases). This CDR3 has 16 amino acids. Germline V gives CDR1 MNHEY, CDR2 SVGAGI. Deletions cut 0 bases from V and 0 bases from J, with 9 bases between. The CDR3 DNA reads TGTGCCAGCAGTTACTCTGGAGGGGACTCTGGAAACACCATATATTTT. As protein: CASSYSGGDSGNTIYF.

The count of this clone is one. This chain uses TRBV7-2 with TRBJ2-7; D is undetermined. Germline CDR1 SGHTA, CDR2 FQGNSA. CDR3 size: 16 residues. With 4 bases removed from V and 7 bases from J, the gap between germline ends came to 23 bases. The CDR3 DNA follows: TGTGCCAGCAGCTCAAACCTCCTCGGCCTTAGCCAGGAGCAGTACTTC. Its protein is CASSSNLLGLSQEQYF.

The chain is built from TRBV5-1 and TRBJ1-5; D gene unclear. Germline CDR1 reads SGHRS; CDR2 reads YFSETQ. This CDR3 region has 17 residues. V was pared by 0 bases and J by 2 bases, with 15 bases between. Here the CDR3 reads CASSLGGSSEGNQPQHF. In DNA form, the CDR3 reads TGCGCCAGCAGCTTGGGTGGGTCTTCCGAAGGCAATCAGCCCCAGCATTTT.